These 16 T cell receptor beta chains were sequenced from one sample in a study of control samples from healthy donors and cancer patients. Profiled with immunoSEQ multiplex PCR; TCRdb holds only in-frame clones, not every one. The repertoire includes about 41,000 clones, roughly 94% of them detected once, and 24% sits in the top ten. Source material: blood. These receptor sequences come from a man aged 55 to 70 in good health.

V and J are TRBV5-1 and TRBJ2-3, with 10 bases identical to TRBD2. Germline V gene data show CDR1 as SGHRS and CDR2 as YFSETQ. Germline trimming cut 0 bases from V and 2 bases from J; bases unmatched to any gene: 3. This CDR3 comprises 16 residues. In DNA form, the CDR3 reads TGCGCCAGCAGCTTGGCCCTAGCGGGAGTCACAGATACGCAGTATTTT. Amino acids: CASSLALAGVTDTQYF.

This chain uses TRBV4-1 with TRBJ2-3; D is possibly TRBD2 (5 bases). The V gene lost 5 bases and the J gene lost 3 bases, with 9 bases spanning the gap. The CDR3 has 13 residues. CDR1 MGHRA and CDR2 YSYEKL come from the germline V gene. CDR3 in amino acids: CASSFPGTDTQYF. The CDR3 bases are TGCGCCAGCAGCTTCCCGGGGACAGATACGCAGTATTTT.

The V gene is TRBV10-1, the J gene TRBJ1-6; possibly TRBD1 for D (5 bases). The CDR3 length is 14 residues. Germline loops: CDR1 WNHNN, CDR2 SYGVQD (reference sequence). Trimming left V 4 bases short and J 7 bases short, with 11 bases between. In nucleotides, the CDR3 is TGCGCCAGCAGTGCGGGACGGGGAAATTCACCCCTCCACTTT. As protein: CASSAGRGNSPLHF.

The rearrangement links TRBV27 to TRBJ1-1, with 8 bases that match TRBD1. The CDR3 runs to 13 residues. The trim removed 10 bases at V and 4 bases at J, leaving 8 bases unmatched. The V gene's germline CDR1 is MNHEY and CDR2 SMNVEV (reference sequence). The DNA of the CDR3 is TGTGCCACCAAACAGGGGGGTGGCACTGAAGCTTTCTTT. The encoded protein is CATKQGGGTEAFF.

The chain carries TRBV5-8 and TRBJ2-2, with 13 bases fitting TRBD2. After removal of 1 base from V and 7 bases from J, the junction contained 7 bases not matched to a gene. Germline CDR1 SGHTS, CDR2 YDEGEE. The CDR3 is 17 amino acids. The DNA for the CDR3 is TGTGCCAGCAGCTTGACTGGGACTAGCGGGATTAACGGGGAGCTGTTTTTT. This sequence encodes CASSLTGTSGINGELFF.

This chain uses TRBV28 with TRBJ2-5, with D perhaps TRBD1 (5 bases). The germline V and J ends were trimmed by 4 bases and 2 bases, with 11 bases remaining between them. There are 14 residues in the CDR3. The germline V gene has CDR1 MDHEN and CDR2 SYDVKM. CDR3 region: CASSSPTVQETQYF. Here the CDR3 DNA reads TGTGCCAGCAGTTCGCCGACAGTTCAAGAGACCCAGTACTTC.

V usage is TRBV9 and J usage is TRBJ2-3; no firm D call. V lost 4 bases to trimming and J lost 4 bases, with 16 bases between them. Germline V lookup: CDR1 SGDLS, CDR2 YYNGEE. The CDR3 is 15 residues long. The CDR3 loop is CASSPGVVSPDTQYF. In nucleotides, the CDR3 is TGTGCCAGCAGCCCAGGAGTAGTTAGCCCAGATACGCAGTATTTT. Combining the CDR3 with reference TRBV9 and TRBJ2-3 gives the whole variable domain DSGVTQTPKHLITATGQRVTLRCSPRSGDLSVYWYQQSLDQGLQFLIQYYNGEERAKGNILERFSAQQFPDLHSELNLSSLELGDSALYFCASSPGVVSPDTQYFGPGTRLTVL.

The CDR3 DNA is TGCGCCAGCAGCCAGGTCGGGAGTCACGACGAGCAGTACTTC. Amino acid sequence: CASSQVGSHDEQYF. The chain is built from TRBV4-1 and TRBJ2-7; D is possibly TRBD2 (6 bases). Germline V lookup: CDR1 MGHRA, CDR2 YSYEKL. The CDR3 loop spans 14 amino acids. The germline V and J ends were trimmed by 3 bases and 5 bases, with 14 bases remaining between them.

The chain has TRBV5-8 and TRBJ1-6; TRBD1 matches at 9 bases. J was trimmed by 9 bases and V by 4 bases; bases with no gene match: 5. Germline assignment: CDR1 SGHTS and CDR2 YDEGEE. The CDR3 contains 14 residues. This chain's CDR3 is CASSQGQGRSPLHF. The CDR3 DNA reads as TGTGCCAGCAGCCAGGGACAGGGACGTTCACCCCTCCACTTT.

The J gene is TRBJ2-7, the V gene TRBV19; the match to TRBD1 covers 9 bases. Unmatched junction bases numbered 4, after V lost 5 bases and J lost 2 bases. The CDR3 loop spans 14 amino acids. CDR1 and CDR2 from the germline V gene are LNHDA and SQIVND (reference sequence). CDR3 amino acids: CASSGTGPAYEQYF. CDR3 nucleotide sequence: TGTGCCAGTAGTGGGACAGGGCCGGCCTACGAGCAGTACTTC.

This clone was observed a handful of times. The rearrangement joins TRBV10-3 to TRBJ1-6; no definite D call. CDR3 size: 12 residues. V shed 6 bases and J shed 5 bases, with 5 bases lying between them. Germline CDR1 is ENHRY and CDR2 is SYGVKD. The CDR3 loop is CAISANNSPLHF. CDR3 nucleotide sequence: TGTGCCATCAGCGCTAATAATTCACCCCTCCACTTT.

V usage is TRBV14 and J usage is TRBJ2-1; 10 nucleotides line up with TRBD1. This CDR3 region has 15 residues. Germline V gives CDR1 SGHDN, CDR2 FVKESK. V was pared by 6 bases and J by 7 bases, with 9 bases of the junction left unmatched. CDR3 in amino acids: CASRQRGTGANEQFF. The CDR3 nucleotides are TGTGCCAGCAGACAACGCGGGACAGGGGCGAATGAGCAGTTCTTC.

The chain carries TRBV5-5 and TRBJ2-2, with a possible D match to TRBD1 (6 bases). The CDR3 is made up of 14 amino acids. Deletions cut 7 bases from V and 4 bases from J, with 14 bases between. Germline loops: CDR1 SGHKS, CDR2 YYEKEE (reference sequence). The chain's CDR3 is CASQRGSGTGELFF. In DNA form, the CDR3 reads TGTGCCAGCCAAAGGGGGTCGGGCACCGGGGAGCTGTTTTTT.

The chain links TRBV25-1 to TRBJ2-7; TRBD1 is a possible D gene (5 bases). The CDR3 runs to 14 residues. Looked up from germline, CDR1 is MGHDK and CDR2 is SYGVNS. V shed 5 bases and J shed 0 bases, with 11 bases lying between them. Written as DNA, the CDR3 is TGTGCCAGCAGTCCGACAGACCTCTCCTACGAGCAGTACTTC. Its protein is CASSPTDLSYEQYF.

CDR3 loop: CASSPGEGAYSPLHF. The DNA for the CDR3 is TGTGCCAGCAGTCCCGGGGAGGGGGCTTATTCACCCCTCCACTTT. The chain links TRBV7-9 to TRBJ1-6; TRBD1 aligns across 7 bases. The ends lost 6 bases at V and 8 bases at J; junction bases unmatched: 10. CDR1 and CDR2 (germline): SEHNR, FQNEAQ (reference sequence). This CDR3 comprises 15 residues.

Here the CDR3 DNA reads TGTGCCAGCAGTTACTTGGGACTACCCTCAGATACGCAGTATTTT. This codes for CASSYLGLPSDTQYF. The chain employs TRBV6-5 and TRBJ2-3; TRBD2 aligns across 7 bases. The V gene's germline CDR1 is MNHEY and CDR2 SVGAGI. This CDR3 has 15 amino acids. V shed 1 base and J 4 bases; nucleotides not matched to a gene: 5.